The 15 T cell receptor beta chains presented below share a single source sample, sequenced in a study of T cell changes during pregnancy in multiple sclerosis. Sequenced by immunoSEQ multiplex PCR; TCRdb stores in-frame clones only, minus some. The sample includes roughly 35,000 clones, less than 95% of them seen just once. The specimen was CD8+ T cells from peripheral blood mononuclear cells, collected in the first trimester of pregnancy. The receptors shown here come from a female donor with multiple sclerosis, enrolled in a pregnancy study.

The chain is built from TRBV2 and TRBJ1-1; the D gene is possibly TRBD1 (5 bases). The V gene lost 9 bases and the J gene lost 0 bases, with 17 bases spanning the gap. CDR1 is SNHLY, CDR2 FYNNEI, per germline. This CDR3 contains 15 residues. The CDR3 region has the DNA TGTGCCAGACTGGACACAATGGGCATGAACACTGAAGCTTTCTTT. Protein product: CARLDTMGMNTEAFF.

This chain links TRBV10-3 with TRBJ2-1, with D unclear. The CDR3 loop spans 13 amino acids. Trimming took off 8 bases at V and 6 bases at J, with 14 bases between the two ends. Per the germline V gene, CDR1 is ENHRY and CDR2 is SYGVKD. CDR3 sequence reads: CAIGSPSGNEQFF. CDR3 sequence (DNA): TGTGCCATCGGAAGCCCTAGTGGCAATGAGCAGTTCTTC.

The chain links TRBV25-1 to TRBJ1-3; TRBD1 is a possible D gene (5 bases). The CDR3 spans 15 residues. Germline V gene data show CDR1 as MGHDK and CDR2 as SYGVNS. V lost 3 bases, J lost 4 bases, and 13 bases lay in between. The CDR3 loop is CASSDDSSLGNTIYF. DNA for the CDR3: TGTGCCAGCAGTGATGACAGCAGCTTAGGAAACACCATATATTTT.

This rearrangement joins TRBV5-1 to TRBJ1-2, with a weak D call TRBD1 (5 bases). Per the germline V gene, CDR1 is SGHRS and CDR2 is YFSETQ. The CDR3 length is 14 residues. V lost 2 bases and J 4 bases, leaving 12 bases between the germline ends. The CDR3 region is CASSFRGEGYGYTF. DNA of the CDR3: TGCGCCAGCAGCTTCCGGGGGGAAGGCTATGGCTACACCTTC.

The chain recombines TRBV10-3 with TRBJ1-1; a possible D gene is TRBD1 (6 bases). The CDR3 is made up of 15 amino acids. The V end was cut by 0 bases, the J end by 1 base, with 9 bases between. Germline CDR1 reads ENHRY; CDR2 reads SYGVKD. CDR3 nucleotide sequence: TGTGCCATCAGTGAGTCAGAACAGGGGAACACTGAAGCTTTCTTT. It specifies CAISESEQGNTEAFF.

This clone was seen once. The chain joins TRBV27 to TRBJ2-7; a possible D gene is TRBD2 (5 bases). Germline V lookup: CDR1 MNHEY, CDR2 SMNVEV (reference sequence). The CDR3 is made up of 16 amino acids. V shed 1 base and J shed 4 bases, with 17 bases lying between them. The CDR3 reads CASSLFGLAAEYEQYF. For the CDR3, the DNA is TGTGCCAGCAGTTTATTCGGACTTGCCGCCGAATACGAGCAGTACTTC.

The rearrangement links TRBV7-9 to TRBJ2-2; the D gene is possibly TRBD2 (5 bases). V shed 2 bases and J shed 0 bases, with 13 bases lying between them. The CDR3 consists of 17 residues. Germline CDR1 reads SEHNR; CDR2 reads FQNEAQ (reference sequence). DNA for the CDR3: TGTGCCAGCAGCTTAAGTGCCCGGGGTTCGAACACCGGGGAGCTGTTTTTT. Its protein is CASSLSARGSNTGELFF.

The rearrangement links TRBV28 to TRBJ1-5, with 7 bases identical to TRBD1. Trimming cost V 5 bases and J 2 bases; bases outside gene matches: 9. Germline-derived CDR1 and CDR2 are MDHEN and SYDVKM. CDR3 size: 16 residues. The DNA for the CDR3 is TGTGCCAGCAGTCTGTCCCGACAGGGCGGCAATCAGCCCCAGCATTTT. This sequence encodes CASSLSRQGGNQPQHF.

This sequence joins TRBV5-5 and TRBJ1-5; D remains unclear. Trimming pared 0 bases from V and 1 base from J, leaving 8 bases between. This CDR3 is built from 15 residues. Germline V gene data show CDR1 as SGHKS and CDR2 as YYEKEE (reference sequence). Written as DNA, the CDR3 is TGTGCCAGCAGCTTGGTTCTACAGAGCAATCAGCCCCAGCATTTT. As protein: CASSLVLQSNQPQHF. The complete variable domain, with remaining parts taken from reference TRBV5-5 and TRBJ1-5, reads DAGVTQSPTHLIKTRGQQVTLRCSPISGHKSVSWYQQVLGQGPQFIFQYYEKEERGRGNFPDRFSARQFPNYSSELNVNALLLGDSALYLCASSLVLQSNQPQHFGDGTRLSIL.

The chain employs TRBV2 and TRBJ2-3; TRBD1 matches at 8 bases. Germline CDR1 and CDR2: SNHLY and FYNNEI. V shed 8 bases and J 4 bases; nucleotides not matched to a gene: 2. The CDR3 consists of 12 residues. The chain's CDR3 is CASQGAADTQYF. The CDR3 DNA sequence: TGTGCCAGCCAGGGGGCCGCAGATACGCAGTATTTT.

This clone came up a few times. V is TRBV4-2 and J is TRBJ1-1, with D uncertain. The CDR3 has 12 amino acids. Germline CDR1 reads LGHNA; CDR2 reads YNFKEQ. V lost 1 base and J 9 bases, leaving 9 bases between the germline ends. In nucleotides, the CDR3 is TGTGCCAGCAGCCAAGCAAGTGGCCAAGCTTTCTTT. Its protein product is CASSQASGQAFF.

The gene calls are TRBV28 and TRBJ2-1; 8 nucleotides align to TRBD1. Trimming took 6 bases from V and 4 from J; bases not matched to a gene: 5. This CDR3 region has 14 residues. CDR1 MDHEN and CDR2 SYDVKM come from the germline V gene. CDR3 coding DNA: TGTGCCAGCAGCCCTGGGACAGGTTACAATGAGCAGTTCTTC. This translates into CASSPGTGYNEQFF.

The genes are TRBV7-9 and TRBJ2-7, with D maybe TRBD1 (5 bases). This CDR3 comprises 11 residues. Germline V gives CDR1 SEHNR, CDR2 FQNEAQ (reference sequence). V gave up 5 bases and J gave up 10 bases, with 12 bases separating them. Here the CDR3 DNA reads TGTGCCAGCAGCCTTGGTAGGGGTCAGTACTTC. It yields the protein CASSLGRGQYF. Filled out from reference TRBV7-9 and TRBJ2-7, the complete variable domain reads DTGVSQNPRHKITKRGQNVTFRCDPISEHNRLYWYRQTLGQGPEFLTYFQNEAQLEKSRLLSDRFSAERPKGSFSTLEIQRTEQGDSAMYLCASSLGRGQYFGPGTRLTVT.

The CDR3 nucleotides read TGTGCCAGCAGTTCCCCACGAAGGGGATCCTACGAGCAGTACTTC. This translates into CASSSPRRGSYEQYF. The chain has TRBV28 and TRBJ2-7, with D perhaps matching TRBD1 (5 bases). Germline V gives CDR1 MDHEN, CDR2 SYDVKM. The CDR3 is 15 residues long. Deletions cut 4 bases from V and 1 base from J, with 14 bases between.

V gene TRBV19 combines with J gene TRBJ2-7; 9 nucleotides align to TRBD1. Per germline, CDR1 LNHDA and CDR2 SQIVND (reference sequence). The trim removed 6 bases at V and 6 bases at J, leaving 12 bases unmatched. The CDR3 extends over 15 amino acids. The CDR3 loop is CASSIAGTGSSEQYF. The CDR3 DNA reads TGTGCCAGTAGCATTGCCGGGACAGGGAGCAGCGAGCAGTACTTC.